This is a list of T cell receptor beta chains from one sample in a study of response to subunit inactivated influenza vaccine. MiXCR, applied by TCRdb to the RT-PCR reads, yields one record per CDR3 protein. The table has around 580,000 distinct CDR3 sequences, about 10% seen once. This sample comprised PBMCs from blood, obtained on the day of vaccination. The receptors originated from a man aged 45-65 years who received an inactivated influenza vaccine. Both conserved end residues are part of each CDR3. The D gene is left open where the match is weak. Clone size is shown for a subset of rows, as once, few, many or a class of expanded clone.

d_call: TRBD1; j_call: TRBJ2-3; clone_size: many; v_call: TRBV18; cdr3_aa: CASSPRQGSITDTQYF; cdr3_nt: TGTGCCAGCTCACCTCGACAGGGCTCCATCACAGATACGCAGTATTTT
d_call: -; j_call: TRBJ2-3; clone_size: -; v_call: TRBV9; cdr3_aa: CASSEGAGWTDTQYF; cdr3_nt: TGTGCCAGCAGTGAGGGAGCAGGGTGGACAGATACGCAGTATTTT
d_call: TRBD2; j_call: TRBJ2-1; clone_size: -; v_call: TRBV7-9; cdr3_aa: CASSPREGGFEQFF; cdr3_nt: TGTGCCAGCAGCCCACGGGAGGGAGGGTTTGAGCAGTTCTTC
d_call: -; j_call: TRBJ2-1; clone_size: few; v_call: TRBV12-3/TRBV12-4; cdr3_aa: CASTMGGGYNEQFF; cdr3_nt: TGTGCCAGCACTATGGGGGGAGGCTACAATGAGCAGTTCTTC
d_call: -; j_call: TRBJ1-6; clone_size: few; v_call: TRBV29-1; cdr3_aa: CSVERESPLHF; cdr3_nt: TGCAGCGTAGAACGGGAATCACCCCTCCACTTT
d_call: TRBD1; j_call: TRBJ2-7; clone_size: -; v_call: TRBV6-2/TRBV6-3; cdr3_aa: CASTRTGASSYEQYF; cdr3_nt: TGTGCCAGCACCCGGACAGGGGCTTCCTCCTACGAGCAGTACTTC
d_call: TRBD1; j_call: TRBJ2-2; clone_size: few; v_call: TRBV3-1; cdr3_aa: CASSSGTGVNTGELFF; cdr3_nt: TGTGCCAGCAGCTCCGGGACAGGGGTCAACACCGGGGAGCTGTTTTTT
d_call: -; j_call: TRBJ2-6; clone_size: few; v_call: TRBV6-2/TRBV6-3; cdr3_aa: CASSSTPPGANVLTF; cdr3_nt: TGTGCCAGCAGTTCCACTCCCCCTGGGGCCAACGTCCTGACTTTC
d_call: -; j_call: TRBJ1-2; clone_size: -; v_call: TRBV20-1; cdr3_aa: CSAPANRDGYTF; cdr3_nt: TGCAGTGCTCCGGCGAACAGGGATGGCTACACCTTC
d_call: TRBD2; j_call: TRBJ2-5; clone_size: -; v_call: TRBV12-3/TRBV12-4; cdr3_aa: CASSHLLAGGLQETQYF; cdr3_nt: TGTGCCAGCAGCCACCTCCTAGCGGGGGGCTTACAAGAGACCCAGTACTTC
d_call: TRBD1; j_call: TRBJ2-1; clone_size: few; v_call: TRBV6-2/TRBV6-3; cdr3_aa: CASGQGAWNEQFF; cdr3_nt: TGTGCCAGCGGACAGGGGGCGTGGAATGAGCAGTTCTTC
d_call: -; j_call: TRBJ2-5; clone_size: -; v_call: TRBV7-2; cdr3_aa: CASSFLTRETQYF; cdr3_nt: TGTGCCAGCAGCTTTCTGACACGGGAGACCCAGTACTTC
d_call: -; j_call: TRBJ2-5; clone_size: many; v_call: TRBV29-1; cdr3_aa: CSTRRFQETQYF; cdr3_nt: TGCAGCACCAGGAGGTTCCAAGAGACCCAGTACTTC
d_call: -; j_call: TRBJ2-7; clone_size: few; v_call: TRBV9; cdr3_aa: CASSVKGSTSYEQYF; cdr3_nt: TGTGCCAGCAGCGTTAAAGGGTCCACCAGCTACGAGCAGTACTTC
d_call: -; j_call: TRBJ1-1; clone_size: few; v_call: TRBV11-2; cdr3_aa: CASSLTVVTEAFF; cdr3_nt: TGTGCCAGCAGCCTAACAGTGGTCACTGAAGCTTTCTTT
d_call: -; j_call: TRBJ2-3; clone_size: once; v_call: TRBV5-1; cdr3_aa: CASSMTGRTDTQYF; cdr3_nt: TGCGCCAGCAGTATGACGGGGCGCACAGATACGCAGTATTTT
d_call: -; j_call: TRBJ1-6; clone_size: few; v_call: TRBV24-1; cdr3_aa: CATSDFGGKGVHNSPLHF; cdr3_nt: TGTGCCACCAGTGATTTCGGAGGAAAGGGGGTGCATAATTCACCCCTCCACTTT
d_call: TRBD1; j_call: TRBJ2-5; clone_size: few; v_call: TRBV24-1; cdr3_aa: CATSDPGQGKTQYF; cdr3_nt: TGTGCCACCAGTGACCCCGGACAGGGAAAGACCCAGTACTTC
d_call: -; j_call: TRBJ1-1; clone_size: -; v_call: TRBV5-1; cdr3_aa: CASSLLGTSPGTEAFF; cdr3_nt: TGCGCCAGCAGCTTGTTGGGCACCTCCCCGGGCACTGAAGCTTTCTTT
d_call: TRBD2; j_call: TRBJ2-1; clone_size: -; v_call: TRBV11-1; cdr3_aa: CASSRLGTSIDNEQFF; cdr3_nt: TGTGCCAGCAGCCGCTTAGGGACTAGCATCGACAATGAGCAGTTCTTC
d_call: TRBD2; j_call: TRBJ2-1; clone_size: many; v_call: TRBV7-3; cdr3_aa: CASSLSGSWNEQFF; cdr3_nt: TGTGCCAGCAGCTTAAGCGGGAGTTGGAATGAGCAGTTCTTC
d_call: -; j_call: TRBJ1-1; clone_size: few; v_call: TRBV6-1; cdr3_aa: CASSARGGTEAFF; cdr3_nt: TGTGCCAGCAGTGCCCGGGGGGGCACTGAAGCTTTCTTT
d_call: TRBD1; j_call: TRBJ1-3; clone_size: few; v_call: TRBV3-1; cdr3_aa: CASSQRTGLGNTIYF; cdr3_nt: TGTGCCAGCAGCCAACGGACAGGTCTTGGAAACACCATATATTTT
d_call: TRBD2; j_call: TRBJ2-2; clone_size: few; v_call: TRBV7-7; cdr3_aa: CASSPGPLTGGTGELFF; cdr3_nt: TGTGCCAGCAGCCCCGGGCCCCTAACGGGAGGCACCGGGGAGCTGTTTTTT
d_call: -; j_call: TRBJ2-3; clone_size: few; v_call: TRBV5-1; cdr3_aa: CASSLEKSTDTQYF; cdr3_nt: TGCGCCAGCAGCTTGGAAAAAAGCACAGATACGCAGTATTTT
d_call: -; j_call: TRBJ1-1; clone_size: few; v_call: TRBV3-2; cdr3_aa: CATSQGVQGYNAAGNTEAFF; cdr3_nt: TGTGCCACCTCCCAAGGGGTCCAGGGGTATAATGCTGCGGGGAACACTGAAGCTTTCTTT
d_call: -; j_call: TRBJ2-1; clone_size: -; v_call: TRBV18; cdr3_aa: CASSPPALSGSYNEQFF; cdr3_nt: TGTGCCAGCTCACCCCCCGCCTTGAGCGGCTCCTACAATGAGCAGTTCTTC
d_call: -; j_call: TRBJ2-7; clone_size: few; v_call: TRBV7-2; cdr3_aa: CASSLEDYLNYEQYF; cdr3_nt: TGTGCCAGCAGCTTAGAGGACTACCTTAACTACGAGCAGTACTTC
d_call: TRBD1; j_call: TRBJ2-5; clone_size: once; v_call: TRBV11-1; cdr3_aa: CASRNRPGQGREKGTQYF; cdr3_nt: TGTGCCAGCAGGAATCGTCCAGGACAGGGGAGGGAGAAGGGGACCCAGTACTTC
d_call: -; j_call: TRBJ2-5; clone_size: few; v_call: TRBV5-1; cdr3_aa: CASSPGGVGAETQYF; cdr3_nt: TGCGCCAGCAGCCCCGGTGGGGTGGGGGCGGAGACCCAGTACTTC
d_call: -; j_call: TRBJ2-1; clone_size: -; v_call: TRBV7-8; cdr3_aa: CASSLVGGGGLGEQFF; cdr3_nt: TGTGCCAGCAGCTTAGTAGGGGGCGGGGGCCTCGGTGAGCAGTTCTTC
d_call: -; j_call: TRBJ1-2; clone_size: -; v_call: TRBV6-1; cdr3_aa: CASSEEVSDGYTF; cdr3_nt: TGTGCCAGCAGTGAAGAGGTGTCGGATGGCTACACCTTC
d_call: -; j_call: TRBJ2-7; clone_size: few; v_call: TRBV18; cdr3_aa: CASSGLESESEQYF; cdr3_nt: TGTGCCAGCTCAGGCCTGGAGTCCGAGTCCGAGCAGTACTTC
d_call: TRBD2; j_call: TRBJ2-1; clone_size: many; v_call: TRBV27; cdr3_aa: CASSGLGLAGNEQFF; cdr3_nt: TGTGCCAGCAGTGGGCTTGGACTAGCGGGTAATGAGCAGTTCTTC
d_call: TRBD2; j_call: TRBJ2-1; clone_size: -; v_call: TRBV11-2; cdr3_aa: CASSTGTSGRTYNEQFF; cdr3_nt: TGTGCCAGCAGCACCGGGACTAGCGGGAGGACCTACAATGAGCAGTTCTTC
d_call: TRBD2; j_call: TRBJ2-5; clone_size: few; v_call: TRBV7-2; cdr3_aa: CASRLRAGGLQETQYF; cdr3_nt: TGTGCCAGCAGATTACGAGCGGGGGGCCTCCAAGAGACCCAGTACTTC
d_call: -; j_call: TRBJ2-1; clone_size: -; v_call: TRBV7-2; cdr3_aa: CASSLGFASYNEQFF; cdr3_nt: TGTGCCAGCAGCCTAGGTTTCGCCTCCTACAATGAGCAGTTCTTC
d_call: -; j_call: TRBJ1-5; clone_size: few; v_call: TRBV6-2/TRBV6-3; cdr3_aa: CASSQDSFGQPQHF; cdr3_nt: TGTGCCAGCAGTCAAGACAGCTTTGGTCAGCCCCAGCATTTT
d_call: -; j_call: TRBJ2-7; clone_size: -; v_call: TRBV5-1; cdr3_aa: CASTPDTSSYEQYF; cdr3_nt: TGCGCCAGCACCCCGGACACGAGCTCCTACGAGCAGTACTTC
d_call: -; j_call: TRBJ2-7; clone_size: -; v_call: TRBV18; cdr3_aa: CASSLRKAPSEQYF; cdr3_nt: TGTGCCAGCTCACTTAGGAAAGCCCCCTCAGAGCAGTACTTC
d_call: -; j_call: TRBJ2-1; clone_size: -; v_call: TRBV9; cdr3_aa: CASSVDGGGDNEQFF; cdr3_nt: TGTGCCAGCAGCGTAGACGGGGGCGGGGACAATGAGCAGTTCTTC
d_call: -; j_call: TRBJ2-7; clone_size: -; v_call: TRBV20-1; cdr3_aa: CSASGLRDYEQYF; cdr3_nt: TGCAGTGCTAGCGGCCTTAGGGACTACGAGCAGTACTTC
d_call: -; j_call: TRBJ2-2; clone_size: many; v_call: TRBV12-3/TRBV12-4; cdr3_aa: CASRPDWRDTTGELFF; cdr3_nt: TGTGCCAGCAGACCCGACTGGCGGGATACCACCGGGGAGCTGTTTTTT
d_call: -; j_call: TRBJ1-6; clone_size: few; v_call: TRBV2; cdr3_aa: CASGQNNSPLHF; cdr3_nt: TGTGCCAGCGGGCAGAATAATTCACCCCTCCACTTT
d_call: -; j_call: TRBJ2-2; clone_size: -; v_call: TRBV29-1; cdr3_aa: CSVTGTENTGELFF; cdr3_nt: TGCAGCGTCACCGGGACGGAGAACACCGGGGAGCTGTTTTTT
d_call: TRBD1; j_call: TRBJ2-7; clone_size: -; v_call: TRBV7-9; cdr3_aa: CASTDRVVAYEQYF; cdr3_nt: TGTGCCAGTACCGACAGGGTAGTAGCCTACGAGCAGTACTTC
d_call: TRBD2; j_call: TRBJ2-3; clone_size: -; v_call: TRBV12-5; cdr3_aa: CASGLALAGGHETSTDTQYF; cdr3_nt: TGTGCTAGTGGTTTAGCCCTAGCGGGGGGGCATGAAACTAGCACAGATACGCAGTATTTT
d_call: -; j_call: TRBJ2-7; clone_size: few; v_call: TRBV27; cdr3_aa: CASSQSPQNRVYEQYF; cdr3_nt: TGTGCCAGCAGTCAGTCTCCCCAGAATAGGGTCTACGAGCAGTACTTC
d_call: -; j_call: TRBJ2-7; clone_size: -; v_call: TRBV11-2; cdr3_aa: CASSLGTAAYEQYF; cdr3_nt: TGTGCCAGCAGCTTAGGGACCGCAGCCTACGAGCAGTACTTC
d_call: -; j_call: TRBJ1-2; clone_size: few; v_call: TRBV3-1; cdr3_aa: CASSPVLGGNYGYTF; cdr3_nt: TGTGCCAGCAGCCCCGTTCTAGGGGGTAACTATGGCTACACCTTC
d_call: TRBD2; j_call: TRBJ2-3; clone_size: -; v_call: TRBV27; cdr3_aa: CASSPRLALGRGTDTQYF; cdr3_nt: TGTGCCAGCAGTCCTCGGTTAGCCCTCGGGAGGGGCACAGATACGCAGTATTTT
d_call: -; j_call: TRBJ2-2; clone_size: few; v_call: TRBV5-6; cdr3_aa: CASSRPANTGELFF; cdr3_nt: TGTGCCAGCAGTCGGCCCGCGAACACCGGGGAGCTGTTTTTT
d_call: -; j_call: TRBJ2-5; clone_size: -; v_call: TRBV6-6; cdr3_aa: CASSILVGETQYF; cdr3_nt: TGTGCCAGCAGCATACTAGTGGGGGAGACCCAGTACTTC
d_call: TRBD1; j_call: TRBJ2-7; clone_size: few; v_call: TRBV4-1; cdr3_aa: CASSHLKGGQGASVHEQYF; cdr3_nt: TGCGCCAGCAGCCACCTCAAGGGAGGACAGGGGGCATCGGTCCACGAGCAGTACTTC
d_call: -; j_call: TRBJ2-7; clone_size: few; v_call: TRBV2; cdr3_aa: CASSPGQSTYEQYF; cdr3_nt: TGTGCCAGCAGTCCGGGACAATCAACCTACGAGCAGTACTTC